This T cell receptor beta chain was sequenced during a study of T cell responses to AZD1222 COVID-19 vaccine. Whole-study context: Analyses pooled second doses at about 4 or about 12 weeks.

Generated by immunoSEQ multiplex PCR, the TCRdb table keeps only in-frame clones and is missing some. This sample has 75,000 to 85,000 clones, with approximately 86% found just once. The ends were cut back, 0 bases at V and 5 bases at J, with 11 bases in the middle. Per germline, CDR1 MNHEY and CDR2 SVGEGT. The CDR3 loop spans 14 amino acids. This clone has more than one count but fewer than ten. The antigen is unknown. Whole-study findings and limits: Clonal diversity may have been underestimated, and the donors were mostly white British, with more females than males. Across spike, vaccine-associated CD4 TCRs were found, dominant at 160-218 and 743-854. Repertoire sampling occurred only after the peak T cell response.

Sequenced here: peripheral blood, sampled on day 0 of AZD1222 vaccination. This receptor was identified in an adult in good health. The chain uses TRBV6-2 or TRBV6-3 and TRBJ2-7; D gene ambiguous. As DNA, the CDR3 is TGTGCCAGCAGTTACTCTAGTTTTGTCGACGAGCAGTACTTC. Its protein is CASSYSSFVDEQYF.